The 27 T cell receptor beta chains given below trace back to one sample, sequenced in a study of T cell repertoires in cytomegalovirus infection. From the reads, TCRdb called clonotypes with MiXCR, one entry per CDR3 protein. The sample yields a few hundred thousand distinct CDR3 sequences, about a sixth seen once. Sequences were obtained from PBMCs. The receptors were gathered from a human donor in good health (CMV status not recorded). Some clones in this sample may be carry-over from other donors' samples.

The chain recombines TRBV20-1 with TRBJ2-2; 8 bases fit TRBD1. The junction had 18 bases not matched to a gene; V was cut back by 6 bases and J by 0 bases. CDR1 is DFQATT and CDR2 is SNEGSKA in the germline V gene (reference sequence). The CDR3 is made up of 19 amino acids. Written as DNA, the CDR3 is TGCAGTGCCGGAGTAGGGGTCGCCAGGGGGCCCGCGAACACCGGGGAGCTGTTTTTT. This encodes CSAGVGVARGPANTGELFF.

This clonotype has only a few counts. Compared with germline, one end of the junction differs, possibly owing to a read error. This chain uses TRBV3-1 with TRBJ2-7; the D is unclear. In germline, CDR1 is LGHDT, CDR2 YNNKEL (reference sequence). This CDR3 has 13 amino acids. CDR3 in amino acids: CASSPSRDLAICF. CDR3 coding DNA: TGTGCCAGCAGCCCCTCTCGAGATTTGGCAATCTGCTTC.

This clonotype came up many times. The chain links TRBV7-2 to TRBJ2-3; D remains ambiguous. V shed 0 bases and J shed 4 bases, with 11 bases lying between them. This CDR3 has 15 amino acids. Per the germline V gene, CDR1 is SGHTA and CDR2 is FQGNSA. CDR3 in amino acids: CASSLALTGADTQYF. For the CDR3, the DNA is TGTGCCAGCAGCTTAGCGCTAACCGGAGCAGATACGCAGTATTTT.

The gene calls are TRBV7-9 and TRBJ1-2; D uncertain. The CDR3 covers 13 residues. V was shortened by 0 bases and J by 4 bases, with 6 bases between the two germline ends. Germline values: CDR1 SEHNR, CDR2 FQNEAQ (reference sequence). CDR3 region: CASSLARIYGYTF. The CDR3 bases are TGTGCCAGCAGCTTAGCCCGAATCTATGGCTACACCTTC.

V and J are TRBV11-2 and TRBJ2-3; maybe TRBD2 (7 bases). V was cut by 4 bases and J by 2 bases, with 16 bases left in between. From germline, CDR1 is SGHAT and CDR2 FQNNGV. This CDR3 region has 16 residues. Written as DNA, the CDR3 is TGTGCCAGCAGCTCCCCTAGGGGGGGGCACACAGATACGCAGTATTTT. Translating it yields CASSSPRGGHTDTQYF. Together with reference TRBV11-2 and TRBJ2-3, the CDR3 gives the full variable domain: EAGVAQSPRYKIIEKRQSVAFWCNPISGHATLYWYQQILGQGPKLLIQFQNNGVVDDSQLPKDRFSAERLKGVDSTLKIQPAKLEDSAVYLCASSSPRGGHTDTQYFGPGTRLTVL.

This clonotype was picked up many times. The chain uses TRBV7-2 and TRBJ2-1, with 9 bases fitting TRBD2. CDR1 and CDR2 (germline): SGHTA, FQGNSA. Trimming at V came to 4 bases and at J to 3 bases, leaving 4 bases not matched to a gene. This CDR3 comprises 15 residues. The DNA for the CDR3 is TGTGCCAGCAGCTCCAGCGGGAGGAACTACAATGAGCAGTTCTTC. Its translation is CASSSSGRNYNEQFF.

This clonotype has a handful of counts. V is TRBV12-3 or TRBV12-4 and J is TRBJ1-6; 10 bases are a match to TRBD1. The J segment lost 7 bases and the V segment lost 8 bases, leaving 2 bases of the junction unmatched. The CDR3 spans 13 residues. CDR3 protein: CASGTGENSPLHF. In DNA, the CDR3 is TGTGCCAGCGGGACAGGGGAGAATTCACCCCTCCACTTT.

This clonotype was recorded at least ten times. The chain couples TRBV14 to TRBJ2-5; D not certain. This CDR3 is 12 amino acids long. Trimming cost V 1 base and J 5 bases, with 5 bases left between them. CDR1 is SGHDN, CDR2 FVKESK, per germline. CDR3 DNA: TGTGCCAGCAGCCAAGGTAGCGAGACCCAGTACTTC. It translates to CASSQGSETQYF.

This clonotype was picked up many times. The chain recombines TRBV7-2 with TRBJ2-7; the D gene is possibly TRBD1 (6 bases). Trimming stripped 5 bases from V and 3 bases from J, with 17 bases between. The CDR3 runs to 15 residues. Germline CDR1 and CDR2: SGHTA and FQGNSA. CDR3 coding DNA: TGTGCCAGCAGCCAGACGACAGGAAACCTCTACGAGCAGTACTTC. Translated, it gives CASSQTTGNLYEQYF.

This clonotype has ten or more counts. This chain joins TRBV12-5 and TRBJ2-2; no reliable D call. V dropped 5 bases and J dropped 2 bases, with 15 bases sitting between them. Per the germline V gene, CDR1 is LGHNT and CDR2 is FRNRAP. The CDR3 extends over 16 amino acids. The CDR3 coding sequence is TGTGCTAGTGGTAGGAGTTCCGGAATAAACACCGGGGAGCTGTTTTTT. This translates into CASGRSSGINTGELFF.

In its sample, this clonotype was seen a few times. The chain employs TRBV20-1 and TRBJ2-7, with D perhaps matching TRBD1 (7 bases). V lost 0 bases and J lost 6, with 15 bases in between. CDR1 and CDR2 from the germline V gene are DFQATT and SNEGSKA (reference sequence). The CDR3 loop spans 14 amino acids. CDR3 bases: TGCAGTGCTAGAGATCGGAGGGGGCCCGTCGAGCAGTACTTC. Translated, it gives CSARDRRGPVEQYF.

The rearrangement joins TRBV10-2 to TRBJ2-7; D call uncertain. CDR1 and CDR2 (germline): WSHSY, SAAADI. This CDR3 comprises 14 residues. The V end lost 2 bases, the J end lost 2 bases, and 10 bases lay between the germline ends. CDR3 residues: CASSERFTPYEQYF. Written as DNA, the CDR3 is TGCGCCAGCAGTGAGAGGTTTACGCCCTACGAGCAGTACTTC.

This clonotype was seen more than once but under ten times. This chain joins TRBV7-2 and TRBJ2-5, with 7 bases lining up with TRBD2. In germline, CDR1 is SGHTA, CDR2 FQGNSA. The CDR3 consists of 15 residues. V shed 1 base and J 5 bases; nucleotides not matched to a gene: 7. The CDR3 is CASSLGPAGEETQYF. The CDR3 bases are TGTGCCAGCAGCTTAGGCCCCGCGGGGGAGGAGACCCAGTACTTC.

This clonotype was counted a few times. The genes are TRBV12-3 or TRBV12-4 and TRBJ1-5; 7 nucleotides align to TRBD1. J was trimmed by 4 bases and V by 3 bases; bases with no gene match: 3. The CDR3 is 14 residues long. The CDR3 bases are TGTGCCAGCAGTTTCCAGGGGGGAAATCAGCCCCAGCATTTT. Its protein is CASSFQGGNQPQHF.

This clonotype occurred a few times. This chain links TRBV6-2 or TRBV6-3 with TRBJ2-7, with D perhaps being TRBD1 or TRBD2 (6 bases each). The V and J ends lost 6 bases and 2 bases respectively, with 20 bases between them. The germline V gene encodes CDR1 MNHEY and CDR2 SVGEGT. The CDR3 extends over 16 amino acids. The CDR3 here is CASSRAIPGAAYEQYF. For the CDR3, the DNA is TGTGCCAGCAGCCGAGCAATTCCGGGGGCGGCCTACGAGCAGTACTTC.

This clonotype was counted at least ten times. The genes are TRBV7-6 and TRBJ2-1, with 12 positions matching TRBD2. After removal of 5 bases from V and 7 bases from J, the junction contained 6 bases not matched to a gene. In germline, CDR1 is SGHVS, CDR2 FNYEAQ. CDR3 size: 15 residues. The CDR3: CASSRGGTSGNEQFF. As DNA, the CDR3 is TGTGCCAGCAGCAGAGGAGGGACTAGCGGGAATGAGCAGTTCTTC.

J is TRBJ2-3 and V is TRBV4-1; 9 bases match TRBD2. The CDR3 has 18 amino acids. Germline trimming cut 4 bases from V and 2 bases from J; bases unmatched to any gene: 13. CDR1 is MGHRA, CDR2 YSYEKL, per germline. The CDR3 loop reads CASSPGGSGSSPTDTQYF. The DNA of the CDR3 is TGCGCCAGCAGCCCGGGGGGTAGCGGGAGTTCCCCCACAGATACGCAGTATTTT.

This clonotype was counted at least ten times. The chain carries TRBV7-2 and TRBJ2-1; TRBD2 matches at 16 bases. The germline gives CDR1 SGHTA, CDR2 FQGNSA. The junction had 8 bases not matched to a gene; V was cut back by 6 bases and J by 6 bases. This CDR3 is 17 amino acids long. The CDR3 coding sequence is TGTGCCAGCAGAGCTCCGGGACTAGCGGGAGGGCCCAATGAGCAGTTCTTC. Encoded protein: CASRAPGLAGGPNEQFF. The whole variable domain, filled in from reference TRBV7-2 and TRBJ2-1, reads GAGVSQSPSNKVTEKGKDVELRCDPISGHTALYWYRQSLGQGLEFLIYFQGNSAPDKSGLPSDRFSAERTGGSVSTLTIQRTQQEDSAVYLCASRAPGLAGGPNEQFFGPGTRLTVL.

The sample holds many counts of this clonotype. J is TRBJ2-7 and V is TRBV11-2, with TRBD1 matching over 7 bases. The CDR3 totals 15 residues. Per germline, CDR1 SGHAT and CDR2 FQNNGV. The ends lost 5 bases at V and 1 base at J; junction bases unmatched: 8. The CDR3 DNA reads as TGTGCCAGCAGCGCTCGACAGGGCGGTTCCTACGAGCAGTACTTC. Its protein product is CASSARQGGSYEQYF.

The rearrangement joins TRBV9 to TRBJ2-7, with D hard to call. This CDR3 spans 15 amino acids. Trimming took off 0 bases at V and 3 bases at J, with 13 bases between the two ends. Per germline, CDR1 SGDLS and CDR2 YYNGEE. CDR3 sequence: CASSVGPSYDYEQYF. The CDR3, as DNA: TGTGCCAGCAGCGTAGGTCCGTCTTATGACTACGAGCAGTACTTC.

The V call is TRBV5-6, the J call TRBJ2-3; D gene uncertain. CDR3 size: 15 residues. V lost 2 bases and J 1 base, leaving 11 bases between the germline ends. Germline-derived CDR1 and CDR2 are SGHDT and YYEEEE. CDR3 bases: TGTGCCAGCAGCTTATTGAGCCTGGGCACAGATACGCAGTATTTT. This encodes CASSLLSLGTDTQYF.

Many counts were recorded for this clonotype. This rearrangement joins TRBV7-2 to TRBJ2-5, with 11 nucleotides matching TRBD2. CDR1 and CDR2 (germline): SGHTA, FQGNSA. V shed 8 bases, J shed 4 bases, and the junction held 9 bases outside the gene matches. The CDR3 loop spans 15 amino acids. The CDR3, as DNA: TGTGCCAGCTGCGTTAGCGGGAGGGCCTTAGAGACCCAGTACTTC. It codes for CASCVSGRALETQYF.

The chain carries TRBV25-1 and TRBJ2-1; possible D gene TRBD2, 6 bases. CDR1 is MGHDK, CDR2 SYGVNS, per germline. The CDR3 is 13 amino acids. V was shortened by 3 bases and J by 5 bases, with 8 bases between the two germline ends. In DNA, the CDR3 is TGTGCCAGCAGTGATGGGGGGAACAATGAGCAGTTCTTC. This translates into CASSDGGNNEQFF.

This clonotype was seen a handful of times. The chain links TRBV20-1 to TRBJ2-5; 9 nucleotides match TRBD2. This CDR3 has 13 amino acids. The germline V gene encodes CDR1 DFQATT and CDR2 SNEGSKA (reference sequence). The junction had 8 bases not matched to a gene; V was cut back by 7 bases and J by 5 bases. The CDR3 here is CSVLLLAGETQYF. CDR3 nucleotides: TGCAGTGTTCTATTACTAGCGGGCGAGACCCAGTACTTC.

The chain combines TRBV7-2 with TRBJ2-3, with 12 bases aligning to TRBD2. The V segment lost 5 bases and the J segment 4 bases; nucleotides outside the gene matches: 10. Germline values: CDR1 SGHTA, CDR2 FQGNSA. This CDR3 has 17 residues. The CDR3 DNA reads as TGTGCCAGCAGCCAGACTAGCGGGAGTTATATAGCAGATACGCAGTATTTT. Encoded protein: CASSQTSGSYIADTQYF.

The DNA of the CDR3 is TGTGCCAGCAGCTCCCAATCCGGGACAAAGACTTTCTTT. This sequence encodes CASSSQSGTKTFF. The chain links TRBV11-2 to TRBJ1-1; a possible D gene is TRBD1 (6 bases). The CDR3 is 13 residues long. Trimming left V 4 bases short and J 12 bases short, with 18 bases between. Germline V gene data show CDR1 as SGHAT and CDR2 as FQNNGV.

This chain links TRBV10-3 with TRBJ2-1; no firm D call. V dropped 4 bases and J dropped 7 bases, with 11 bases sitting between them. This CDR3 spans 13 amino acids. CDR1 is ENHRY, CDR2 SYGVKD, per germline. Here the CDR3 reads CAISGFSANEQFF. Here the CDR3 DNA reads TGTGCCATCAGTGGTTTTTCGGCTAATGAGCAGTTCTTC.